The clone carrying this TCR beta chain appeared a single time. This sample was included in a study of blood T cell repertoires in COVID-19. Study background: T cells, B-cell-depleted T cells, or PBMCs supplied cDNA or gDNA.

The CDR3 is 17 residues long. Germline CDR1 reads LNHDA; CDR2 reads SQIVND (reference sequence). V was shortened by 4 bases and J by 4 bases, with 21 bases between the two germline ends. Assay used: immunoSEQ multiplex PCR; TCRdb lists only in-frame clones, some missing. Of hundreds of thousands of clones in the sample, about 89% are singletons; the top ten hold roughly a tenth. The chain uses TRBV19 and TRBJ2-3, with a weak D call TRBD1 (6 bases). What was sequenced was PBMCs or T cells enriched from blood (not recorded which). The TCR comes from a woman in her forties who had recovered from COVID-19. For the CDR3, the DNA is TGTGCCAGTAGTACCCCCAGGGGTTCCCACACCGCAGATACGCAGTATTTT. Protein sequence: CASSTPRGSHTADTQYF.